Shown below are 9 T cell receptor beta chains from a single sample sequenced in a study of T cell clones after liver transplantation. Data came from immunoSEQ multiplex PCR; TCRdb stores just in-frame clones and leaves some out. The table records approximately 51,000 clones, roughly 74% of them present only once. The source was CD4+ T cells from blood, collected 52 to 60 months after liver transplant. Every receptor here comes from a human patient who received a liver transplant. Some T cells may arise from the graft donor.

This chain joins TRBV6-6 and TRBJ2-1, with a weak D call TRBD1 (5 bases). Germline assignment: CDR1 MNHNY and CDR2 SVGAGI (reference sequence). The CDR3 is made up of 15 amino acids. The V gene lost 4 bases and the J gene lost 0 bases, with 10 bases spanning the gap. CDR3 sequence (DNA): TGTGCCAGCAGTTCGGACACATCCTCCTACAATGAGCAGTTCTTC. This translates into CASSSDTSSYNEQFF.

This clone was found once. The CDR3 region is CASSPLEGSYEQYF. The CDR3 DNA sequence: TGCGCCAGCAGCCCTTTGGAGGGCTCCTACGAGCAGTACTTC. V and J are TRBV5-1 and TRBJ2-7, with D perhaps TRBD2 (6 bases). Looked up from germline, CDR1 is SGHRS and CDR2 is YFSETQ. V lost 4 bases, J lost 0 bases, and 11 bases lay in between. The CDR3 totals 14 residues.

The CDR3 protein is CASSQDVLGAANEQFF. DNA for the CDR3: TGTGCCAGCAGCCAAGACGTTCTTGGGGCGGCGAATGAGCAGTTCTTC. The chain carries TRBV4-2 and TRBJ2-1; maybe TRBD1 (5 bases). The V gene lost 0 bases and the J gene lost 7 bases, with 16 bases spanning the gap. There are 16 residues in the CDR3. Per the germline V gene, CDR1 is LGHNA and CDR2 is YNFKEQ.

This rearrangement joins TRBV5-1 to TRBJ2-7; the D is unclear. The V gene lost 4 bases and the J gene lost 3 bases, with 23 bases spanning the gap. This CDR3 has 17 residues. Germline V lookup: CDR1 SGHRS, CDR2 YFSETQ. The CDR3 loop is CASSLYYRASGGYEQYF. The CDR3 coding sequence is TGCGCCAGCAGCCTGTATTACAGAGCCTCAGGTGGCTACGAGCAGTACTTC.

The rearrangement uses TRBV4-2 and TRBJ1-2; 8 bases map to TRBD1. Germline loops: CDR1 LGHNA, CDR2 YNFKEQ. Trimming took 0 bases from V and 6 from J; bases not matched to a gene: 6. This CDR3 has 15 amino acids. The DNA for the CDR3 is TGTGCCAGCAGCCAAGACCCAGGGGGCTGGGATGGCTACACCTTC. Translation: CASSQDPGGWDGYTF.

J is TRBJ1-5 and V is TRBV25-1; possible D gene TRBD1, 6 bases. The V end was cut by 3 bases, the J end by 3 bases, with 15 bases between. This CDR3 region has 16 residues. The V gene's germline CDR1 is MGHDK and CDR2 SYGVNS. The CDR3 sequence: CASSDSGRGANQPQHF. The CDR3 DNA reads TGTGCCAGCAGTGATTCGGGCAGGGGCGCCAATCAGCCCCAGCATTTT.

The chain uses TRBV29-1 and TRBJ2-3; D is perhaps TRBD2 (6 bases). V lost 4 bases and J lost 1, with 15 bases in between. Germline loops: CDR1 SQVTM, CDR2 ANQGSEA. The CDR3 consists of 15 residues. Written as DNA, the CDR3 is TGCAGCGTTGGGTTACACGGGGGAGGCACAGATACGCAGTATTTT. Translation: CSVGLHGGGTDTQYF.

The V and J genes are TRBV6-5 and TRBJ2-5; TRBD2 matches at 8 bases. Germline V gene lookup returns CDR1 MNHEY and CDR2 SVGAGI. The CDR3 contains 16 residues. Losses at the gene ends were 2 bases for V and 9 bases for J; bases not matched to a gene: 14. CDR3 coding DNA: TGTGCCAGCAGTTACGGAGGGAGGCGGGGGGCCCTGCCCCAGTACTTC. This translates into CASSYGGRRGALPQYF.

This clone was seen only a few times. The chain combines TRBV30 with TRBJ2-7, with TRBD1 matching 9 bases. The germline gives CDR1 GTSNPN, CDR2 SVGIG (reference sequence). J lost 12 bases, V lost 2 bases, and 5 bases had no gene match. The CDR3 loop spans 11 amino acids. The CDR3 spells CAWSTGTGRYF. In DNA, the CDR3 is TGTGCCTGGAGTACGGGGACAGGGAGGTACTTC.